This TCR beta chain was retrieved from a study of human T cells and chemical hapten exposure. Turning to the study itself: Recorded diagnoses among the mostly female patients were alopecia areata, totalis or universalis.

The study's findings and limits: With regard to DPC sensitization, TCRs above 1 in 1000 frequency did not change. Each of the donors had alopecia, so their immune responses may not resemble those of healthy people.

With V trimmed by 3 bases and J by 5 bases, 5 bases remained unmatched. Germline CDR1 reads SGHTA; CDR2 reads FQGNSA. The CDR3 has 14 residues. A few counts support this clonotype. Its cognate antigen is unknown. TCRdb re-derived calls from the RACE reads in MiXCR, one entry per CDR3 protein. The sample yields 73,000 or so distinct CDR3 sequences, 8.5% seen once. Time point of the sample: patch test 2, 6 weeks after DPC sensitization. Treatment here: therapeutic diphenylcyclopropenone sensitization with weekly scalp DPC. The sample consisted of whole blood, taken in connection with sensitization to the hapten diphenylcyclopropenone (DPC). The chain employs TRBV7-2 and TRBJ2-7; 9 nucleotides align to TRBD2. This receptor was identified in a woman between 45 and 60 years old with alopecia areata. Some clones in this sample may be carry-over from other donors' samples. The CDR3 bases are TGTGCCAGCAGCTTTCTAGCGGGGTCGGACGAGCAGTACTTC. Residues: CASSFLAGSDEQYF.